This T cell receptor beta chain derives from a study of T-cell memory formation after mild COVID-19 (dated by TCRdb to the early 2020s). Study-level background: Most TCR sequence clusters were specific to one of the two donors. Two young, previously healthy adult volunteers made up the cohort, one male and one female. Longitudinal TCRalpha and TCRbeta repertoire sequencing tracked T-cell clones expanding and contracting after mild COVID-19 in a couple of donors. Broader findings and caveats from the paper: Contracting CD4+ clones appeared mostly in the CM and EM memory subsets, whereas CD8+ clones were enriched in EMRA. The detection of some responding clones in pre-infection memory suggests that pre-existing cross-reactive memory T cells joined the SARS-CoV-2 response. Only two mild cases were covered by the study, and larger cohorts that include severe cases with pre-infection samples were considered necessary. Whether the second-wave clones peaking on day 37 were SARS-CoV-2 specific was not confirmed. From day 15 to 85, contracting clones showed balanced CD4/CD8 phenotypes, whereas a second wave of clones that expanded from day 15 to 37 leaned towards CD4+.

The CDR3 numbers 15 residues from cysteine through phenylalanine. The kept DNA is CDR3 alone, 45 bases in frame from the first base. Taken from the germline V gene, the CDR1 and CDR2 loops are MGHRA and YSYEKL. The V end loses 3 bases and the J end loses 2 bases, and a stretch of 10 bases separates them. PBMCs were isolated by Ficoll-Paque density gradient centrifugation. This clonotype has a handful of counts. What this receptor recognizes is not known. The sample holds no much larger clone one base away, and base qualities are not on file. The instrument given in TCRdb is Illumina NovaSeq 6000. TCRalpha and TCRbeta cDNA libraries were built by 5'RACE with constant-segment primers, adding sample barcodes and unique molecular identifiers. Trizol reagent was used to extract RNA from every sample. Library amplification was performed in two PCR steps, and a second sample barcode and Illumina TruSeq adapters were introduced in the second step. The libraries were sequenced on an Illumina NovaSeq using 2 x 150 bp paired-end reads. The authors processed their data as follows. The reads were demultiplexed and collapsed into UMI-guided consensus sequences using migec v1.2.7. With mixcr v2.1.11, UMI consensuses were aligned to TRA and TRB V and J templates and assembled into clonotypes. A clonotype was counted as expanded or contracted only when both edgeR and NoisET called the clonotype significant, with the noise models trained on biological replicates. For edgeR calls, the thresholds were a false discovery rate-adjusted p below 0.01 and a log2 fold-change of 1. As an exploratory analysis of dynamics, PCA with hierarchical clustering was applied to max-normalized trajectories of the 1000 most abundant clonotypes. Separately sequenced CD4+ and CD8+ repertoires were used to assign a CD4 or CD8 phenotype to each responding clone. The public reads were quality trimmed at Q25 with fastp and then assembled into clones with MiXCR by TCRdb, keeping productive beta chains. Each CDR3 protein gets just one entry, which takes the most common genes and DNA from the rows behind it. These V and J calls rely on TCRdb rather than the paper's analysis. In all, the sample holds more than 110,000 distinct CDR3 sequences, and about 25% of those were seen once. The ten largest clones add up to about 24% of the sample.

The chain was built from TRBV4-1 and TRBJ1-4, with a tentative D gene TRBD1 over 5 matching bases. This TCR derives from an adult woman who had mild COVID-19 (a few samples of this study predate the infection). The sample titles of this study are shuffled in the database, so cell type and time point are left out; the donor was told from shared clones. The sample consisted of PBMCs or a T cell subset sorted from them (not recorded which). The nucleotides read TGCGCCAGCAGCCAGAACCGGGGCACTAATGAAAAACTGTTTTTT. Translation gives CASSQNRGTNEKLFF.